Sequencing of this TCR beta chain was carried out in a study of cytomegalovirus exposure and HLA in healthy donors. On the study more broadly: When 398 donors were genotyped, just over 80% of them were found to fall in the Caucasian-associated ancestry cluster. Study observations and caveats: Segments of the TCR beta V type were, in most cases, productive about 87% or about 30% of the time in an earlier analysis. Analysis was carried out at a later point, and it linked a missense DCLRE1C variant to TCR beta V- and J-gene trimming.

J lost 5 bases, V lost 10 bases, and 4 bases had no gene match. Germline CDR1 reads MRHNA; CDR2 reads SNTAGT. The CDR3 has 13 amino acids. 60 Vbeta and 13 Jbeta primers were used in PCR. The method was immunoSEQ multiplex PCR; TCRdb's version includes in-frame clones alone and lacks a portion of them. The repertoire consists of around 65,000 clones, with over 50% occurring once and the leading ten covering roughly 2.8%. This clone was found a few times. Its antigen is undetermined. Material for sequencing was PBMCs. V usage is TRBV6-4 and J usage is TRBJ1-6; 8 bases fit TRBD1. The TCR originated in a man under 40 in good health and CMV-seronegative. Written as DNA, the CDR3 is TGTGCCACTTCGGACAGGGATAATTCACCCCTCCACTTT. Translating gives CATSDRDNSPLHF.